This T cell receptor beta chain is from a study of blood T cells in healthy people across ages. Background on the study: Roughly one uniquely barcoded beta molecule per two T cells was captured.

With a J-beta primer mix and a sample-barcoded 5' primer, a second PCR ran roughly 7 to 11 cycles. MiXCR was run by TCRdb on the 5' RACE reads, yielding one entry per CDR3 protein. The table records about 1.4 million distinct CDR3 sequences, 45% to 70% of them present only once. Whole-study findings and limits: Naive T cell percentage and TCR beta diversity correlated strongly.

The V end lost 6 bases, the J end lost 5 bases, and 11 bases lay between the germline ends. From germline, CDR1 is SEHNR and CDR2 FQNEAQ (reference sequence). The length of the CDR3 is 12 residues. A note on this clonotype: Its antigen is unidentified.

The sequenced material came from blood. The chain combines TRBV7-9 with TRBJ2-7; D is undetermined. The TCR sequence derives from a man between 18 and 35 years old in good health. This chain's CDR3 is CASRPHPNEQYF. The DNA of the CDR3 is TGTGCCAGCAGACCCCACCCTAACGAGCAGTACTTC.